The TCR beta chain described here comes from a study of T cells in localized non-small cell lung cancer. The protocol was immunoSEQ multiplex PCR, while the TCRdb copy is restricted to in-frame clones and leaves out a portion. This sample has 70,000 to 95,000 clones, with roughly 88% found just once. The V segment lost 0 bases and the J segment 7 bases; nucleotides outside the gene matches: 7. The length of the CDR3 is 16 residues. Germline V lookup: CDR1 MRHNA, CDR2 SNTAGT. This clone is medium-sized. Its antigen is still unknown. Study findings and constraints: The study linked higher blood T cell density to longer overall survival. Tumor trailed uninvolved adjacent lung in T cell clonality, which peaked there. Paired adjacent lung recovered a median around 60 of the top 100 tumor clones. Sequencing involved a lone tumor region, leaving heterogeneity possible.

This rearrangement joins TRBV6-4 to TRBJ2-5, with 11 bases identical to TRBD2. Here the sequenced sample was PBMCs, taken before any cancer treatment. The receptor was isolated from a woman between 35 and 75 years old with stage II squamous cell lung carcinoma. The CDR3 here is CASSDSTSGGPGTQYF. The CDR3 region has the DNA TGTGCCAGCAGTGACTCTACTAGCGGGGGCCCAGGGACCCAGTACTTC.